This T cell receptor (beta chain) was profiled in a study of control samples from healthy donors and cancer patients. A single count supports this clone. Generated by immunoSEQ multiplex PCR, the TCRdb table keeps only in-frame clones and is missing some. This sample carries just under 100,000 clones, more than 85% of them seen once, and the ten largest clones take around 8.5%. Germline V gene lookup returns CDR1 MNHNS and CDR2 SASEGT. Trimming left V 1 base short and J 5 bases short, with 14 bases between. The CDR3 loop spans 15 amino acids. The clonotype originates from a man aged 18 to 35 in good health. The sequenced sample was blood. The V call is TRBV6-1, the J call TRBJ1-2; no clear D gene. The CDR3 loop reads CASSEEVVGGYGYTF. The DNA for the CDR3 is TGTGCCAGCAGTGAAGAGGTCGTGGGTGGGTATGGCTACACCTTC.